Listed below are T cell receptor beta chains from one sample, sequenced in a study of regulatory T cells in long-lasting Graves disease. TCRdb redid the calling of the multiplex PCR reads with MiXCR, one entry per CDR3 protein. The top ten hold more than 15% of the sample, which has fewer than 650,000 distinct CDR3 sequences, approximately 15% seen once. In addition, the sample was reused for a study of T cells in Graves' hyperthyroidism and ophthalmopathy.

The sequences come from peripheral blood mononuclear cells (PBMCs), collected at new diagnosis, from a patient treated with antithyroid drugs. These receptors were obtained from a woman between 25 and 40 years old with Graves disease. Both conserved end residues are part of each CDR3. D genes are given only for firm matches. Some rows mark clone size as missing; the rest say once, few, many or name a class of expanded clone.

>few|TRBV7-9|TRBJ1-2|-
TGTGCCAGCAGCCCAGGCCGGGGGCGACTTGGCTACACCTTC
CASSPGRGRLGYTF
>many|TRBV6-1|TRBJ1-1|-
TGTGCCACCACCCGGGGGATCGTGATGAACACTGAAGCTTTCTTT
CATTRGIVMNTEAFF
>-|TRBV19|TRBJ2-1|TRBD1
TGTGCCAGTAGTATAGATCCGAGGGGGCTGTACAATGAGCAGTTCTTC
CASSIDPRGLYNEQFF
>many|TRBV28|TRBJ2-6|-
TGTGCCAGCGAAGCTTACAAGGCTGGGGCCAACGTCCTGACTTTC
CASEAYKAGANVLTF
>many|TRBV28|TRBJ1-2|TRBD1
TGTGCCAGCAGTATACGCGGGGACAGCTATGGCTACACCTTC
CASSIRGDSYGYTF
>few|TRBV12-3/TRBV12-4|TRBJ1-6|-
TGTGCCAGCAGTGAACGGGGGTGGAGTAATTCACCCCTCCACTTT
CASSERGWSNSPLHF
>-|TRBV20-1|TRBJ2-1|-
TGCAGTGCGCCCGTCATGGCACTAGCTTTTAACAATGAGCAGTTCTTC
CSAPVMALAFNNEQFF
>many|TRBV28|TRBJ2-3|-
TGTGCCAGCAGTTCCCCTCGGAAACCCACAGATACGCAGTATTTT
CASSSPRKPTDTQYF
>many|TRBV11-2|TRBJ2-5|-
TGTGCCAGCAGCGTAGGGATCGAGACCCAGTACTTC
CASSVGIETQYF
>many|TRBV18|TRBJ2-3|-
TGTGCCAGCTCACTTCAGGGTGGAGATACGCAGTATTTT
CASSLQGGDTQYF
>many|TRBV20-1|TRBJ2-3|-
TGCAGTGCTAGAATAGGGACTAGCACAGATACGCAGTATTTT
CSARIGTSTDTQYF
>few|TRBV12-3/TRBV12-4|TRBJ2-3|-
TGTGCCAGCAGTTTCGGGACTGACACAGATACGCAGTATTTT
CASSFGTDTDTQYF
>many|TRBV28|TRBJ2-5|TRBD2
TGTGCCAGCACCGCAGGACTAGCGGGTCCAAAGACCCAGTACTTC
CASTAGLAGPKTQYF
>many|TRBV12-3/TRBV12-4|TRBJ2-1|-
TGTGCCAGCAGCCCCAGCCCGAATGAGCAGTTCTTC
CASSPSPNEQFF
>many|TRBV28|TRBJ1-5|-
TGTGCCAGCAGATGGGGGTACGGCAATCAGCCCCAGCATTTT
CASRWGYGNQPQHF
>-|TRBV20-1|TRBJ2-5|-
TGCAGTGCTAGGAGATTACCGAGACTACCCGAAGAGACCCAGTACTTC
CSARRLPRLPEETQYF
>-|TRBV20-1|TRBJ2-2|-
TGCAGTGTCATAGGGACATCGAACACCGGGGAGCTGTTTTTT
CSVIGTSNTGELFF
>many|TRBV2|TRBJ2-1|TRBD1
TGTGCCAGCAGTGATCCGACAGGGTTCAATGAGCAGTTCTTC
CASSDPTGFNEQFF
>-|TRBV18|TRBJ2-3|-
TGTGCCAGCTCACCACCGTCCAGGGGCACAGATACGCAGTATTTT
CASSPPSRGTDTQYF
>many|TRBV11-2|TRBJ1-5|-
TGTGCCAGCAGCTTAGAGGGGGCGCTTGATCAGCCCCAGCATTTT
CASSLEGALDQPQHF
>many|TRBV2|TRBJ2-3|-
TGTGCCAGCACTGGCAGATACACAGATACGCAGTATTTT
CASTGRYTDTQYF
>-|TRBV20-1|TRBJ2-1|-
TGCAGTGGTATAGAAGGATACAATGAGCAGTTCTTC
CSGIEGYNEQFF
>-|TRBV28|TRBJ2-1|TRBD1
TGTGCCAGCAGTCGCACCGGGACAGGGGGGGATGAGCAGTTCTTC
CASSRTGTGGDEQFF
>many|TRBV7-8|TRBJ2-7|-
TGTGCCAGCAGCTTAGGGGGGGTGGACGAGCAGTACTTC
CASSLGGVDEQYF
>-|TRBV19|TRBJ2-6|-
TGTGCCAGTAGTATGTGGCCCAATGCGGCCAACGTCCTGACTTTC
CASSMWPNAANVLTF
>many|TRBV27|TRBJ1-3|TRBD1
TGTGCCAGCAGGGGGACAGGGAGGACGAACACCATATATTTT
CASRGTGRTNTIYF
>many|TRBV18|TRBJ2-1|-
TGTGCCAGCTCACCAATTCCCAGCCACAATGAGCAGTTCTTC
CASSPIPSHNEQFF
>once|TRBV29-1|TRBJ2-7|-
TGCAGCGTGGTACTGGGGCCCTACGAGCAGTACTTC
CSVVLGPYEQYF
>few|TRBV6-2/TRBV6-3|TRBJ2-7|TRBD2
TGTGCCAGCAGTTACTCGGGACTAGCGTGGTACGAGCAGTACTTC
CASSYSGLAWYEQYF
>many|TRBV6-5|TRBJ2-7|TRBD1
TGTGCCAGCAGTTACTCTGGGACAGTAAGCTCCTACGAGCAGTACTTC
CASSYSGTVSSYEQYF
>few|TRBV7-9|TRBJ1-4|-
TGTGCCAGCAGCTTAAGGAGTCAGGCGGATGAAAAACTGTTTTTT
CASSLRSQADEKLFF
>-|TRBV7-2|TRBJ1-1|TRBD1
TGTGCCAGCAGCTCCGAACCGGGACAGGGCGCTGAAGCTTTCTTT
CASSSEPGQGAEAFF
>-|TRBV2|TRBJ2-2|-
TGTGCCAGCAGTGAAGATGCTGTAAGGGGAGGATTGAACACCGGGGAGCTGTTTTTT
CASSEDAVRGGLNTGELFF
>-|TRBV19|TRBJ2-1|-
TGTGCCAGTAGTATGCCCTTTCGGGGGAGCTCCTACAATGAGCAGTTCTTC
CASSMPFRGSSYNEQFF
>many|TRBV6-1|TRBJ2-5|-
TGTGCCAGCAGTGCTCAGGGGACCGGGGAGACCCAGTACTTC
CASSAQGTGETQYF
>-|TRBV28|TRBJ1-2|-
TGTGCCAGCAGTTTGAACGCCGGGACCAGCACCTTC
CASSLNAGTSTF
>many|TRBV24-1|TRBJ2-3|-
TGTGCCACCAGTGATTCGGGATCAGCTGCAGATACGCAGTATTTT
CATSDSGSAADTQYF
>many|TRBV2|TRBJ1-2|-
TGTGCCAGCACAATCAGGGAAAACTATGGCTACACCTTC
CASTIRENYGYTF
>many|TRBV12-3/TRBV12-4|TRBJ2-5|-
TGTGCCAGTGGGGCTGGGCAGGGCCGGGAGACCCAGTACTTC
CASGAGQGRETQYF
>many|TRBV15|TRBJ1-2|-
TGTGCCACCAGCAGAGTCACAGGATTCTCCTATGGCTACACCTTC
CATSRVTGFSYGYTF
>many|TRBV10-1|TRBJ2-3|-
TGCGCCAGCAGTGACCGGCGGGGACGCACAGATACGCAGTATTTT
CASSDRRGRTDTQYF
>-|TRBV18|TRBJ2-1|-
TGTGCCAGCTCACCACCTAGTCCAGAGGGCAATGAGCAGTTCTTC
CASSPPSPEGNEQFF
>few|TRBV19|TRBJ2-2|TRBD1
TGTGCCAGTAGTACGGGACAGGGCTATTCCGGGGAGCTGTTTTTT
CASSTGQGYSGELFF
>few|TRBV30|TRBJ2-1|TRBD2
TGTGCCTGGGCCGGGACTAGCGTAAGGGGGTCCTACAATGAGCAGTTCTTC
CAWAGTSVRGSYNEQFF
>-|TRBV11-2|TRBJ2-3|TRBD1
TGTGCCAGCAGTTTTCAGGGGGCTAGGACAGATACGCAGTATTTT
CASSFQGARTDTQYF
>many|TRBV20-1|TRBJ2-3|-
TGCAGTGCTAGAGATCGGGAGAGAAGCACAGATACGCAGTATTTT
CSARDRERSTDTQYF
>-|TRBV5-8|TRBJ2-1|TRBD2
TGTGCCAGCAGCCGATCCAACGGACTAGTCGGCTTGGATGAGCAGTTCTTC
CASSRSNGLVGLDEQFF
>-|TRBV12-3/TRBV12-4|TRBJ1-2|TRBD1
TGTGCCAGCAGCTTAATAGGGGGCACAAGCCATGGCTACACCTTC
CASSLIGGTSHGYTF
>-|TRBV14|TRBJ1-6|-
TGTGCCAGCAGCCTATTTCAGGTCTCGCCCCTCCACTTT
CASSLFQVSPLHF
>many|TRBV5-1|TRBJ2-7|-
TGCGCCAGCAGCTCGTTAGACGAGCAGTACTTC
CASSSLDEQYF
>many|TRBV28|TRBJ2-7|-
TGTGCCAGCAGGGAGGAGCCCTACGAGCAGTACTTC
CASREEPYEQYF